These T cell receptor beta chains were read from a single sample in a study of T-cell memory formation after mild COVID-19. In TCRdb, the 5' RACE reads were re-called with MiXCR into one record per CDR3 protein. The table includes hundreds of thousands of distinct CDR3 sequences, roughly a sixth detected once. Sequenced: PBMCs or a T cell subset sorted from them (not recorded which). Every receptor here comes from an adult woman who had mild COVID-19 (a few samples of this study predate the infection). Cell type and time point are not known. Both conserved end residues are part of each CDR3. The D gene is left open where the match is weak. The size of a clone is reported for some rows only, either as once, few or many, or as a class for expanded clones.

j_call | clone_size | d_call | v_call | cdr3_aa | cdr3_nt
TRBJ1-3 | - | - | TRBV11-3 | CASSLVSSNTIYF | TGTGCCAGCAGCTTAGTAAGCTCGAACACCATATATTTT
TRBJ2-3 | once | - | TRBV12-3/TRBV12-4 | CASSARDIQPTDTQYF | TGTGCCAGCAGTGCGCGGGACATCCAACCAACAGATACGCAGTATTTT
TRBJ2-5 | - | TRBD2 | TRBV20-1 | CSARGREETQYF | TGCAGTGCTCGCGGGAGGGAGGAGACCCAGTACTTC
TRBJ2-3 | - | - | TRBV5-1 | CASSLANGQRTDTQYF | TGCGCCAGCAGCTTGGCAAATGGACAGCGCACAGATACGCAGTATTTT
TRBJ2-5 | - | - | TRBV3-1 | CASSAMMEETQYF | TGTGCCAGTTCAGCCATGATGGAAGAGACCCAGTACTTC
TRBJ1-2 | few | TRBD1 | TRBV5-1 | CASSFDRDTGTNYGYTF | TGCGCCAGCAGCTTTGACAGGGATACCGGAACTAACTATGGCTACACCTTC
TRBJ2-2 | few | - | TRBV4-3 | CASSQGRAQGGELFF | TGCGCCAGCAGCCAAGGGCGGGCCCAGGGTGGGGAGCTGTTTTTT
TRBJ1-1 | - | - | TRBV25-1 | CASSGLRTEAFF | TGTGCCAGCAGTGGTCTTCGGACTGAAGCTTTCTTT
TRBJ2-5 | - | TRBD1 | TRBV18 | CASSPRDRRTQYF | TGTGCCAGCTCACCCCGGGACAGAAGGACCCAGTACTTC
TRBJ1-4 | - | - | TRBV6-1 | CASSEAGESREKLFF | TGTGCCAGCAGTGAAGCCGGGGAGTCGCGTGAAAAACTGTTTTTT
TRBJ1-1 | - | - | TRBV12-3/TRBV12-4 | CASSLVPGGTEAFF | TGTGCCAGCAGTTTGGTGCCTGGAGGTACTGAAGCTTTCTTT
TRBJ2-3 | few | TRBD2 | TRBV3-1 | CASSHRLAGVDTDTQYF | TGTGCCAGCAGCCACCGTTTAGCGGGAGTTGACACAGATACGCAGTATTTT
TRBJ1-2 | few | - | TRBV5-1 | CASSSRDAYGYTF | TGCGCCAGCAGCTCCCGGGATGCTTATGGCTACACCTTC
TRBJ2-5 | few | TRBD1 | TRBV9 | CASSVAGGLGETQYF | TGTGCCAGCAGCGTGGCAGGGGGCCTAGGAGAGACCCAGTACTTC
TRBJ1-4 | - | - | TRBV6-1 | CASSVGEGATNEKLFF | TGTGCCAGCAGTGTAGGGGAGGGAGCAACTAATGAAAAACTGTTTTTT
TRBJ1-1 | - | - | TRBV30 | CAWSGQARGEAFF | TGTGCCTGGAGTGGACAGGCCCGGGGTGAAGCTTTCTTT
TRBJ2-7 | few | - | TRBV30 | CAWSVPFTDSPYEQYF | TGTGCCTGGAGTGTCCCTTTCACTGATTCTCCTTACGAGCAGTACTTC
TRBJ2-2 | many | - | TRBV12-3/TRBV12-4 | CASSLAPGELFF | TGTGCCAGCAGTTTAGCTCCCGGGGAGCTGTTTTTT
TRBJ2-5 | few | - | TRBV7-9 | CASSLGYWDTQETQYF | TGTGCCAGCAGCTTAGGGTACTGGGACACCCAAGAGACCCAGTACTTC
TRBJ1-1 | - | - | TRBV5-1 | CASSSGPVENTEAFF | TGCGCCAGCAGCTCGGGACCTGTGGAAAACACTGAAGCTTTCTTT
TRBJ1-2 | once | - | TRBV2 | CASSEEFGGYTF | TGTGCCAGCAGTGAAGAGTTTGGCGGCTACACCTTC
TRBJ1-5 | few | - | TRBV27 | CASSLGGTYNQPQHF | TGTGCCAGCAGTTTGGGCGGGACATACAATCAGCCCCAGCATTTT
TRBJ2-3 | - | - | TRBV15 | CATSREQGPDTQYF | TGTGCCACCAGCAGAGAACAGGGTCCAGATACGCAGTATTTT
TRBJ2-7 | many | TRBD2 | TRBV4-2 | CASSQEGGPSYEQYF | TGTGCCAGCAGCCAAGAGGGAGGGCCCTCCTACGAGCAGTACTTC
TRBJ2-7 | few | - | TRBV5-1 | CASNDGGSYEQYF | TGCGCCAGCAACGACGGGGGATCCTACGAGCAGTACTTC
TRBJ2-3 | - | TRBD2 | TRBV11-2 | CASSLVVAGDTDTQYF | TGTGCCAGCAGCTTAGTGGTGGCGGGGGACACAGATACGCAGTATTTT
TRBJ1-1 | - | TRBD1 | TRBV27 | CASSLYGTGSRSEAFF | TGTGCCAGCAGTTTATATGGGACAGGGAGTCGGTCTGAAGCTTTCTTT
TRBJ1-1 | - | - | TRBV4-1 | CASSPLRGYTEAFF | TGCGCCAGCAGCCCGCTACGGGGGTACACTGAAGCTTTCTTT
TRBJ1-1 | - | - | TRBV12-3/TRBV12-4 | CASSPSDGREAFF | TGTGCCAGCAGCCCCTCGGACGGACGAGAAGCTTTCTTT
TRBJ1-1 | - | - | TRBV5-4 | CASSPSVISANTEAFF | TGTGCCAGCAGCCCCTCGGTTATTTCTGCGAACACTGAAGCTTTCTTT
TRBJ2-5 | - | - | TRBV12-3/TRBV12-4 | CASSGPRGGRETQYF | TGTGCCAGCAGTGGGCCGCGAGGGGGAAGAGAGACCCAGTACTTC
TRBJ1-2 | few | - | TRBV7-2 | CASSLAGLNGYTF | TGTGCCAGCAGCTTAGCGGGGTTGAACGGCTACACCTTC
TRBJ2-1 | few | TRBD1 | TRBV29-1 | CSTRTGKTYNEQFF | TGCAGCACACGGACAGGGAAAACCTACAATGAGCAGTTCTTC
TRBJ2-1 | - | - | TRBV7-2 | CASSPFQLLLVPNEQFF | TGTGCCAGCAGCCCATTCCAACTGCTGCTGGTTCCCAATGAGCAGTTCTTC
TRBJ2-7 | - | - | TRBV11-2 | CASTARSSYEQYF | TGTGCCAGCACCGCTCGGAGCTCCTACGAGCAGTACTTC
TRBJ2-7 | few | - | TRBV19 | CASSIGGRRDEQYF | TGTGCCAGTAGTATTGGTGGGCGTCGCGACGAGCAGTACTTC
TRBJ2-7 | few | - | TRBV9 | CASSVLSTPYEQYF | TGTGCCAGCAGCGTACTATCGACTCCCTACGAGCAGTACTTC
TRBJ2-6 | - | TRBD1 | TRBV4-1 | CASSQDRGTGVFSGANVLTF | TGCGCCAGCAGCCAAGATCGTGGAACAGGGGTTTTCTCTGGGGCCAACGTCCTGACTTTC